This paragraph reports one T cell receptor beta chain. Its recognized antigen is unknown. Base-call qualities are not available, and no considerably larger clone is one nucleotide away. The data belong to a study of CD8 T cells in ankylosing spondylitis (dated 2017 in TCRdb). Looking at the study overall: The study profiled T cell receptor beta repertoires in healthy donors and ankylosing spondylitis patients to find disease-linked TCR variants. The full study cohort was made up of approximately 24 ankylosing spondylitis patients and more than 90 healthy donors. Peripheral blood was sampled, and synovial fluid was also collected from ankylosing spondylitis patients. Results the study describes overall, beyond this receptor: Blood from ankylosing spondylitis patients appeared to be characterized by a TCR beta motif made up of several highly homologous amino acid variants. Some motif variants had previously been reported in the synovial fluid and blood of reactive arthritis patients, which suggests shared mechanisms of disease initiation. Significant enrichment of the disease-linked clones was reported in matched synovial fluid samples from ankylosing spondylitis patients. A CD8+ phenotype was shown by the disease-linked clones, which were found at relatively low frequencies in peripheral blood.

The sequencer listed for this sample is Illumina HiSeq 2500. TCR beta libraries were prepared by quantitative 5'-RACE with molecular barcodes. In the authors' own workflow: To identify disease-linked TCR variants, a new computational method was used, one built on a probabilistic model of VDJ rearrangement. TCRdb itself trimmed the public reads at Q25 with fastp, ran MiXCR and retained productive beta chains. Rows are unified per CDR3 protein, each entry keeping the most common DNA and genes. What appears here as the V and J calls and clone size reflects TCRdb's work, not the paper's. This sample lists about 210,000 distinct CDR3 sequences; less than 9.5% were detected once. The ten largest clones capture around 4.4% of the sample. V loses 5 bases of germline sequence and J loses 0 bases, and the interval between the two ends is 11 bases. The CDR3 goes from the cysteine to the phenylalanine over 14 residues. Only CDR3 DNA is held: 42 bases, read in frame from base 1. The germline V gene (reference sequence) gives CDR1 as PRHDT and CDR2 as FYEKMQ.

The sequence came from a female donor with ankylosing spondylitis or in good health (not recorded which). The V gene is TRBV13 and the J gene is TRBJ2-7, and possibly TRBD2, on 5 matching bases. Sequences were obtained from blood, either unsorted or a sorted T cell fraction (not recorded which). The CDR3 protein is CASSQAVSSYEQYF. Here is the DNA: TGTGCCAGCAGCCAAGCGGTAAGCTCCTACGAGCAGTACTTC.